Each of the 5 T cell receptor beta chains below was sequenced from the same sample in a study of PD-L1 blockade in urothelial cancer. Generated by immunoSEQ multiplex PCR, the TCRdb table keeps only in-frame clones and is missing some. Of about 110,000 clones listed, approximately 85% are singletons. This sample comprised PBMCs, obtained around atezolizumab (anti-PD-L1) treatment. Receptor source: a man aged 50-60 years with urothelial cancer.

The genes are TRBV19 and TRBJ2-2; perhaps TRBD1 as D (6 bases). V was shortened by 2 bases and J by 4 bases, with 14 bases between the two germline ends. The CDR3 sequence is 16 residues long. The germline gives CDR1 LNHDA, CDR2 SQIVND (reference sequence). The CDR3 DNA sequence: TGTGCCAGTAGTATACCCTTGGACAGAGCCACCGGGGAGCTGTTTTTT. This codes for CASSIPLDRATGELFF.

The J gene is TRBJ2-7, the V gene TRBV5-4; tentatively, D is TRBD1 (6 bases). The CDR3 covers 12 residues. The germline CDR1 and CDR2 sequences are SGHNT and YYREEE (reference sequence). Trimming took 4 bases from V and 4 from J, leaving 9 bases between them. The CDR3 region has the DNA TGTGCCAGCAGCGCACAGGGTTACGAGCAGTACTTC. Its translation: CASSAQGYEQYF.

The CDR3 DNA sequence: TGTGCCAGCAGCTTATCTCCGGCGGGTACAGGCTACACCTTC. Translation: CASSLSPAGTGYTF. The J gene is TRBJ1-2, the V gene TRBV7-6; D is unclear. There are 14 residues in the CDR3. V was pared by 2 bases and J by 8 bases, with 15 bases between. The germline CDR1 and CDR2 sequences are SGHVS and FNYEAQ.

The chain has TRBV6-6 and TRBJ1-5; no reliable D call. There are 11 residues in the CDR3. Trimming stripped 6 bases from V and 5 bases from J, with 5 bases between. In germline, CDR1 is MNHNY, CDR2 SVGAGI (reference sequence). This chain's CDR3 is CASRGDQPQHF. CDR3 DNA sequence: TGTGCCAGCAGAGGAGATCAGCCCCAGCATTTT.

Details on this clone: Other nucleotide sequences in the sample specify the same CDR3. CDR3 in DNA: TGCGCCAGCAGCTTGGGAGCGGGAGATACGCAGTATTTT. The encoded protein is CASSLGAGDTQYF. This chain links TRBV5-1 with TRBJ2-3, with a tentative D call TRBD2 (6 bases). The CDR3 totals 13 residues. CDR1 and CDR2 from the germline V gene are SGHRS and YFSETQ. V shed 0 bases and J shed 5 bases, with 7 bases lying between them. Full variable domain (missing parts from reference TRBV5-1 and TRBJ2-3): KAGVTQTPRYLIKTRGQQVTLSCSPISGHRSVSWYQQTPGQGLQFLFEYFSETQRNKGNFPGRFSGRQFSNSRSEMNVSTLELGDSALYLCASSLGAGDTQYFGPGTRLTVL.